These 17 T cell receptor beta chains share one sample of origin, sequenced in a study of cytomegalovirus exposure and HLA in healthy donors. Primers included in the PCR were 60 Vbeta and 13 Jbeta primers. TCRdb keeps only in-frame clones here, not all; method: immunoSEQ multiplex PCR. The table lists about 160,000 clones, roughly 79% of them singletons. Sequenced: PBMCs. Receptors originate from a woman in her 50s in good health and CMV-seropositive.

The sample holds a few counts of this clone. J is TRBJ1-1 and V is TRBV5-6, with 11 bases matching TRBD1. CDR3 length: 13 residues. Trimming removed 4 bases from V and 9 bases from J; junction bases left unmatched: 5. Germline V lookup: CDR1 SGHDT, CDR2 YYEEEE. This chain's CDR3 is CASSPRDRGKAFF. The CDR3 DNA reads as TGTGCCAGCAGCCCCCGGGACAGGGGGAAAGCTTTCTTT.

The gene calls are TRBV25-1 and TRBJ1-1; D may be TRBD1 (6 bases). Germline V lookup: CDR1 MGHDK, CDR2 SYGVNS. V dropped 2 bases and J dropped 4 bases, with 14 bases sitting between them. The CDR3 totals 15 residues. DNA of the CDR3: TGTGCCAGCAGTGAAACAGGGATCCTATCCACTGAAGCTTTCTTT. It encodes CASSETGILSTEAFF.

The chain uses TRBV5-1 and TRBJ2-7, with 10 positions matching TRBD1. CDR1 is SGHRS and CDR2 is YFSETQ in the germline V gene. The CDR3 consists of 15 residues. The J segment lost 5 bases and the V segment lost 4 bases, leaving 9 bases of the junction unmatched. The CDR3 loop reads CASSAPDRGLHEQYF. CDR3 coding DNA: TGCGCCAGCAGCGCCCCAGACAGGGGGCTTCACGAGCAGTACTTC.

In its sample, this clone was seen a few times. The rearrangement joins TRBV5-1 to TRBJ2-6; TRBD1 is a possible D gene (6 bases). Trimming pared 5 bases from V and 4 bases from J, leaving 13 bases between. Per germline, CDR1 SGHRS and CDR2 YFSETQ. This CDR3 has 15 amino acids. The CDR3 DNA reads as TGCGCCAGCAGTGGGGGCGGGTCCGGGGCCAACGTCCTGACTTTC. Amino acids: CASSGGGSGANVLTF.

V gene TRBV15 combines with J gene TRBJ2-3; tentative D call: TRBD2 (6 bases). V was clipped by 5 bases and J by 2 bases, with 8 bases between them. There are 13 residues in the CDR3. The V gene's germline CDR1 is LNHNV and CDR2 YYDKDF (reference sequence). CDR3 nucleotides: TGTGCCACCAGCCCGGGGGACACAGATACGCAGTATTTT. It yields the protein CATSPGDTDTQYF.

The chain uses TRBV7-3 and TRBJ2-7, with 9 bases matching TRBD2. Trimming at V came to 6 bases and at J to 2 bases, leaving 5 bases not matched to a gene. CDR1 is SGHTA, CDR2 FQGTGA, per germline. CDR3 length: 14 amino acids. The CDR3 is CASSIAGGPYEQYF. CDR3 DNA: TGTGCCAGCAGTATCGCGGGAGGGCCCTACGAGCAGTACTTC.

This chain uses TRBV29-1 with TRBJ1-2; TRBD1 aligns across 8 bases. V lost 0 bases and J lost 14; bases outside the gene matches: 5. CDR3 size: 11 residues. The germline gives CDR1 SQVTM, CDR2 ANQGSEA. CDR3 residues: CSVEERDRPTF. In nucleotides, the CDR3 is TGCAGCGTTGAAGAAAGGGACAGGCCTACCTTC.

This chain joins TRBV5-4 and TRBJ2-7; a possible D gene is TRBD1 (8 bases). This CDR3 region has 15 residues. V gave up 3 bases and J gave up 7 bases, with 20 bases separating them. Germline loops: CDR1 SGHNT, CDR2 YYREEE (reference sequence). CDR3 DNA: TGTGCCAGCAGCTCATACAGGGGGTCCGGGAGGGAGCAGTACTTC. It translates to CASSSYRGSGREQYF. The full variable domain, its missing parts supplied by reference TRBV5-4 and TRBJ2-7, is ETGVTQSPTHLIKTRGQQVTLRCSSQSGHNTVSWYQQALGQGPQFIFQYYREEENGRGNFPPRFSGLQFPNYSSELNVNALELDDSALYLCASSSYRGSGREQYFGPGTRLTVT.

The rearrangement joins TRBV27 to TRBJ2-4; D possibly corresponds to TRBD1 (5 bases). This CDR3 has 18 residues. Trimming left V 1 base short and J 4 bases short, with 20 bases between. The germline CDR1 and CDR2 sequences are MNHEY and SMNVEV (reference sequence). CDR3 bases: TGTGCCAGCAGTTTATTGGGGCAGACCCCAACTATTAAAAACATTCAGTACTTC. As protein: CASSLLGQTPTIKNIQYF.

The chain employs TRBV10-3 and TRBJ2-6; no clear D gene. CDR1 is ENHRY, CDR2 SYGVKD, per germline. V lost 4 bases and J 1 base, leaving 23 bases between the germline ends. The CDR3 has 20 residues. This CDR3 is CAISASTGVVANSGANVLTF. The CDR3 DNA reads TGTGCCATCAGTGCCTCGACCGGAGTAGTAGCTAATTCTGGGGCCAACGTCCTGACTTTC.

The rearrangement joins TRBV18 to TRBJ1-1, with D possibly being TRBD1 (6 bases). There are 16 residues in the CDR3. The V end lost 0 bases, the J end lost 1 base, and 12 bases lay between the germline ends. Germline V lookup: CDR1 KGHSH, CDR2 LQKENI. The CDR3 is CASSPPIQGPNTEAFF. In DNA form, the CDR3 reads TGTGCCAGCTCACCACCGATCCAGGGGCCGAACACTGAAGCTTTCTTT.

Comments on this clone: A read error may account for a junction end that differs from germline. The chain employs TRBV7-2 and TRBJ2-7, with 11 bases fitting TRBD1. CDR1 is SGHTA and CDR2 is FQGNSA in the germline V gene. The CDR3 covers 14 residues. CDR3 amino acids: CASSLGSDRGQVDF. In nucleotides, the CDR3 is TGTGCCAGCAGCTTAGGGTCGGACAGGGGGCAGGTGGACTTC.

V usage is TRBV7-9 and J usage is TRBJ2-3, with TRBD2 identical over 14 bases. CDR3 length equals 18 residues. After removal of 2 bases from V and 2 bases from J, the junction contained 6 bases not matched to a gene. Germline V gene lookup returns CDR1 SEHNR and CDR2 FQNEAQ (reference sequence). CDR3 DNA: TGTGCCAGCAGCTTACGGTTGACTAGCGGGGGGGCCACAGATACGCAGTATTTT. Translated: CASSLRLTSGGATDTQYF. Looking up the rest from reference TRBV7-9 and TRBJ2-3 gives the full variable domain: DTGVSQNPRHKITKRGQNVTFRCDPISEHNRLYWYRQTLGQGPEFLTYFQNEAQLEKSRLLSDRFSAERPKGSFSTLEIQRTEQGDSAMYLCASSLRLTSGGATDTQYFGPGTRLTVL.

V and J are TRBV6-5 and TRBJ1-1, with 7 bases matching TRBD1. V lost 0 bases to trimming and J lost 1 base; unmatched junction nucleotides: 2. The length of the CDR3 is 15 residues. Per germline, CDR1 MNHEY and CDR2 SVGAGI. CDR3 in DNA: TGTGCCAGCAGTTACTCGTGGACAGGGAACACTGAAGCTTTCTTT. Protein: CASSYSWTGNTEAFF.

V usage is TRBV4-1 and J usage is TRBJ2-7; TRBD2 aligns across 8 bases. CDR1 is MGHRA, CDR2 YSYEKL, per germline. This CDR3 contains 16 residues. With 1 base clipped from V and 1 base from J, the junction kept 6 bases outside the gene matches. The CDR3 reads CASSQGSGGSSYEQYF. CDR3 in DNA: TGCGCCAGCAGCCAAGGTTCGGGGGGGTCATCCTACGAGCAGTACTTC.

The rearrangement joins TRBV5-8 to TRBJ2-7; 7 nucleotides align to TRBD1. The CDR3 loop spans 15 amino acids. Unmatched junction bases numbered 7, after V lost 4 bases and J lost 0 bases. Germline CDR1 and CDR2: SGHTS and YDEGEE. The CDR3 nucleotides read TGTGCCAGCAGCCTACGGGACAGATTCTCCTACGAGCAGTACTTC. Protein sequence: CASSLRDRFSYEQYF.

Turning to this clone: The same CDR3 also results from other DNA sequences found in this sample. This chain links TRBV7-9 with TRBJ2-7; D ambiguous. Germline assignment: CDR1 SEHNR and CDR2 FQNEAQ (reference sequence). The length of the CDR3 is 12 residues. V dropped 4 bases and J dropped 7 bases, with 11 bases sitting between them. Written as DNA, the CDR3 is TGTGCCAGCAGCTCTGGCGTGCGGGAGCAGTACTTC. It is translated as CASSSGVREQYF.